Here is one TCR beta chain with its context. What it recognizes is unknown. This sample is drawn from a study of monozygotic twins with cystic fibrosis. General study points: Co-twins had the most similar V usage for 13 of 16 pairs, J for 8. Nucleotide-identical clonotype sharing was significantly higher within monozygotic CF twin pairs than between unrelated CF individuals. In this small cohort, shared CDR3 numbers showed no association with age, concordance or disease severity.

Repertoires were generated with immunoSEQ multiplex PCR, while TCRdb's copy carries only in-frame clones and drops some. Of around 30,000 clones in the sample, just under 85% were seen once. V was cut by 9 bases and J by 0 bases, with 9 bases left in between. CDR3 length: 13 amino acids. The germline gives CDR1 WSHSY, CDR2 SAAADI. The source is a girl aged 2 to 9 with cystic fibrosis. Sample: blood. The V call is TRBV10-2, the J call TRBJ1-3; tentative D call: TRBD1 (5 bases). CDR3 protein: CASAGNSGNTIYF. In DNA form, the CDR3 reads TGCGCCAGTGCAGGGAACTCTGGAAACACCATATATTTT.